This TCR beta chain was documented in a study of OX40 agonist ivuxolimab in advanced cancers. The wider study: An agonistic anti-OX40 (CD134) antibody, ivuxolimab, was used to treat the patients. Overall study results and limits: The study observed clonal expansion of CD4+ and CD8+ blood T cells by week 6 at 0.1 to 3.0 mg/kg. The study found that CD8+ T cells averaged more expanded clones than CD4+.

The method was immunoSEQ multiplex PCR; TCRdb's version includes in-frame clones alone and lacks a portion of them. The sample shows about 49,000 clones, about 76% of them seen only once. Trimming removed 7 bases at V and 0 bases at J, with 13 bases between. Germline V gene data show CDR1 as MNHNS and CDR2 as SASEGT. The CDR3 is 14 residues long. On this clone itself: Its antigen is currently unknown.

The receptor was isolated from an adult with an advanced solid tumor such as melanoma, head and neck, liver or kidney cancer. Here the sequenced sample was CD4+ or CD8+ T cells sorted from blood, taken in a trial of the OX40 agonist ivuxolimab. The chain links TRBV6-1 to TRBJ2-7; D remains unclear. The CDR3 nucleotides read TGTGCCAGCATATCAGATACGAGCTCCTACGAGCAGTACTTC. It encodes CASISDTSSYEQYF.